Each of the 13 T cell receptor beta chains below was sequenced from the same sample in a study of blood T cell repertoires in COVID-19. TCRdb keeps only in-frame clones here, not all; method: immunoSEQ multiplex PCR. This sample has approximately 190,000 clones, with 84% found just once. The sample was PBMCs or T cells enriched from blood (not recorded which). These receptors all stem from a woman between 25 and 40 years old who had been exposed to COVID-19.

The rearrangement uses TRBV11-2 and TRBJ2-3; no reliable D call. The CDR3 consists of 13 residues. Trimming removed 1 base from V and 7 bases from J, with 9 bases in between. CDR1 and CDR2 (germline): SGHAT, FQNNGV. The CDR3 coding sequence is TGTGCCAGCAGCTTAGTCAGTGTCCATACGCAGTATTTT. It specifies CASSLVSVHTQYF.

On this clone: At the DNA level, this CDR3 is encoded by other sequences in the same sample as well. The gene calls are TRBV7-2 and TRBJ2-7, with unresolved D. Between the trimmed V and J ends, which lost 1 base and 1 base, there was a span of 2 bases. Germline lookup yields CDR1 SGHTA and CDR2 FQGNSA. The CDR3 is made up of 12 amino acids. Written as DNA, the CDR3 is TGTGCCAGCAGCTTAGTATCCTACGAGCAGTACTTC. It specifies CASSLVSYEQYF.

This clone showed up just once. The chain carries TRBV4-2 and TRBJ1-5; perhaps TRBD1 as D (6 bases). This CDR3 has 15 amino acids. Germline CDR1 is LGHNA and CDR2 is YNFKEQ. V lost 0 bases, J lost 7 bases, and 13 bases lay in between. CDR3 sequence (DNA): TGTGCCAGCAGCCAAGAACCCAAGGGGGAGCAGCCCCAGCATTTT. Residues: CASSQEPKGEQPQHF.

The chain combines TRBV9 with TRBJ2-7, with 7 bases matching TRBD1. CDR1 is SGDLS and CDR2 is YYNGEE in the germline V gene. This CDR3 has 15 residues. Trimming removed 4 bases from V and 3 bases from J; junction bases left unmatched: 10. The CDR3 sequence is CASSPRTGENYEQYF. The DNA of the CDR3 is TGTGCCAGCAGCCCGCGGACAGGTGAGAACTACGAGCAGTACTTC.

This chain links TRBV3-1 (or the pseudogene TRBV3-2) with TRBJ2-1; D perhaps matches TRBD2 (5 bases). The length of the CDR3 is 12 residues. Germline CDR1 reads LGHDT; CDR2 reads YNNKEL (reference sequence). Trimming stripped 6 bases from V and 7 bases from J, with 10 bases between. CDR3 sequence reads: CASSRTGNEQFF. CDR3 DNA sequence: TGTGCCAGCAGTCGGACGGGGAATGAGCAGTTCTTC.

The chain joins TRBV30 to TRBJ1-1; D is undetermined. Germline assignment: CDR1 GTSNPN and CDR2 SVGIG (reference sequence). CDR3 length: 12 amino acids. The V end lost 5 bases, the J end lost 5 bases, and 12 bases lay between the germline ends. CDR3 region: CAWGRSGTEAFF. DNA of the CDR3: TGTGCCTGGGGAAGGTCGGGGACTGAAGCTTTCTTT.

The chain links TRBV30 to TRBJ1-5, with unresolved D. The CDR3 length is 13 residues. Trimming cost V 0 bases and J 10 bases, with 13 bases left between them. Germline lookup yields CDR1 GTSNPN and CDR2 SVGIG (reference sequence). The CDR3 DNA sequence: TGTGCCTGGAGTGTGCACTCCAGGTCCCCCCAGCATTTT. This encodes CAWSVHSRSPQHF.

This chain uses TRBV6-5 with TRBJ1-1; 8 bases are shared with TRBD1. The trim removed 7 bases at V and 1 base at J, leaving 5 bases unmatched. The CDR3 runs to 14 residues. Germline assignment: CDR1 MNHEY and CDR2 SVGAGI. CDR3 region: CASNPGQGNTEAFF. CDR3 coding DNA: TGTGCCAGCAATCCCGGACAGGGGAACACTGAAGCTTTCTTT.

This rearrangement joins TRBV7-9 to TRBJ1-1; 8 bases fit TRBD1. Germline V gene lookup returns CDR1 SEHNR and CDR2 FQNEAQ (reference sequence). The CDR3 runs to 16 residues. Trimming took 1 base from V and 0 from J; bases not matched to a gene: 4. The CDR3 reads CASSLDDRGLNTEAFF. The DNA of the CDR3 is TGTGCCAGCAGCTTAGATGACAGGGGTTTGAACACTGAAGCTTTCTTT.

This chain links TRBV2 with TRBJ1-2, with TRBD1 identical over 10 bases. Germline assignment: CDR1 SNHLY and CDR2 FYNNEI. The length of the CDR3 is 12 residues. The J segment lost 9 bases and the V segment lost 4 bases, leaving 2 bases of the junction unmatched. This CDR3 is CASSGGQGSYTF. As DNA, the CDR3 is TGTGCCAGCAGTGGGGGACAGGGGAGCTACACCTTC. Filled out from reference TRBV2 and TRBJ1-2, the complete variable domain reads EPEVTQTPSHQVTQMGQEVILRCVPISNHLYFYWYRQILGQKVEFLVSFYNNEISEKSEIFDDQFSVERPDGSNFTLKIRSTKLEDSAMYFCASSGGQGSYTFGSGTRLTVV.

V and J are TRBV11-1 and TRBJ2-5; 10 nucleotides agree with TRBD1. The CDR3 is 16 amino acids. V lost 4 bases, J lost 4 bases, and 9 bases stayed unmatched. Germline lookup yields CDR1 SGHAT and CDR2 FQDESV (reference sequence). CDR3 in amino acids: CASSSDRGSGRETQYF. The CDR3 DNA is TGTGCCAGCAGCTCGGACAGGGGGTCTGGCAGAGAGACCCAGTACTTC.

The chain has TRBV2 and TRBJ1-5; 7 positions match TRBD1. CDR1 is SNHLY and CDR2 is FYNNEI in the germline V gene. The CDR3 sequence is 13 residues long. V was pared by 6 bases and J by 7 bases, with 6 bases of the junction left unmatched. In DNA, the CDR3 is TGTGCCAGCAGAACAGGGGCCGAACAGCCCCAGCATTTT. It translates to CASRTGAEQPQHF.

V gene TRBV7-9 combines with J gene TRBJ1-5; D is possibly TRBD1 (6 bases). Germline lookup yields CDR1 SEHNR and CDR2 FQNEAQ (reference sequence). Trimming took off 5 bases at V and 3 bases at J, with 20 bases between the two ends. This CDR3 region has 17 residues. The CDR3 spells CASSDTGGPGFNQPQHF. CDR3 bases: TGTGCCAGCAGCGATACGGGGGGCCCAGGATTCAATCAGCCCCAGCATTTT.